Following are 31 T cell receptor beta chains from one sample sequenced in a study of blood T cell repertoires in COVID-19 (dated by TCRdb to 2020 to 2022). Libraries were constructed by the immunoSEQ multiplex PCR assay. TCRdb holds this immuneACCESS table with in-frame rearrangements only. Some clones are missing; in checked studies, unresolved V genes explain under half, and the rest has no known cause. For this sample the table gives 120,000 or so clones, of which more than 75% were detected only once. More than 3.5% of the sample comes from the top ten. The sample consisted of peripheral blood. These receptors originate from a woman aged 60-75 years with acute or convalescent COVID-19.

V usage is TRBV5-1 and J usage is TRBJ1-4; D unresolved. CDR1 and CDR2 (germline): SGHRS, YFSETQ. The CDR3 contains 16 residues. Trimming took off 0 bases at V and 0 bases at J, with 9 bases between the two ends. As DNA, the CDR3 is TGCGCCAGCAGCTTGGGCCAGACAACAACTAATGAAAAACTGTTTTTT. It yields the protein CASSLGQTTTNEKLFF.

This clone has just one count. The chain has TRBV19 and TRBJ2-3; 8 positions match TRBD2. Germline V gives CDR1 LNHDA, CDR2 SQIVND (reference sequence). The CDR3 totals 19 residues. Trimming took 5 bases from V and 3 from J; bases not matched to a gene: 19. CDR3 DNA sequence: TGTGCCAGTAGTCCTCTAGCGGGCGGGAGCTCCGGGGGTACAGATACGCAGTATTTT. It codes for CASSPLAGGSSGGTDTQYF.

The V gene is TRBV4-1, the J gene TRBJ1-1; D may be TRBD1 (5 bases). Germline CDR1 and CDR2: MGHRA and YSYEKL. This CDR3 has 14 residues. Trimming stripped 2 bases from V and 10 bases from J, with 17 bases between. The CDR3: CASSQSSDIGRAFF. CDR3 sequence (DNA): TGCGCCAGCAGCCAAAGTTCGGACATCGGAAGAGCTTTCTTT.

This chain uses TRBV3-1 (or the pseudogene TRBV3-2) with TRBJ2-1; tentative D call: TRBD2 (5 bases). The length of the CDR3 is 15 residues. The germline V and J ends were trimmed by 0 bases and 7 bases, with 13 bases remaining between them. Germline V lookup: CDR1 LGHDT, CDR2 YNNKEL (reference sequence). Here the CDR3 reads CASSQERTGKNEQFF. The CDR3 nucleotides are TGTGCCAGCAGCCAAGAGAGGACGGGGAAGAATGAGCAGTTCTTC.

The chain links TRBV7-2 to TRBJ1-6, with a tentative D call TRBD1 (5 bases). Germline-derived CDR1 and CDR2 are SGHTA and FQGNSA. The ends were cut back, 2 bases at V and 7 bases at J, with 9 bases in the middle. There are 14 residues in the CDR3. The CDR3 DNA is TGTGCCAGCAGCTTACAGGGTTGGAATTCACCCCTCCACTTT. Translated, it gives CASSLQGWNSPLHF. The whole variable domain, filled in from reference TRBV7-2 and TRBJ1-6, reads GAGVSQSPSNKVTEKGKDVELRCDPISGHTALYWYRQSLGQGLEFLIYFQGNSAPDKSGLPSDRFSAERTGGSVSTLTIQRTQQEDSAVYLCASSLQGWNSPLHFGNGTRLTVT.

The rearrangement uses TRBV5-4 and TRBJ2-5; D might be TRBD1 (5 bases). The germline V and J ends were trimmed by 0 bases and 1 base, with 7 bases remaining between them. CDR3 length: 14 amino acids. From germline, CDR1 is SGHNT and CDR2 YYREEE (reference sequence). The CDR3 loop reads CASSLAQGQETQYF. CDR3 in DNA: TGTGCCAGCAGCTTGGCGCAGGGCCAAGAGACCCAGTACTTC.

This chain connects TRBV24-1 to TRBJ1-1; D is unresolved. With 5 bases removed from V and 10 bases from J, the gap between germline ends came to 13 bases. This CDR3 region has 12 residues. Germline V CDR1 and CDR2: KGHDR, SFDVKD. CDR3: CATSGGPGRAFF. CDR3 sequence (DNA): TGTGCCACCAGTGGGGGTCCGGGGAGAGCTTTCTTT.

V and J are TRBV7-8 and TRBJ1-1, with 8 positions matching TRBD1. J gave up 0 bases and V 3 bases, and 0 bases lay outside the gene matches. The CDR3 loop spans 14 amino acids. Germline V gene sequence: CDR1 SGHVS, CDR2 FQNEAQ. Written as DNA, the CDR3 is TGTGCCAGCAGCTTCAGGGGGCTGAACACTGAAGCTTTCTTT. It yields the protein CASSFRGLNTEAFF.

With respect to this clone: Distinct nucleotide sequences in the sample also encode this CDR3. The genes are TRBV6-5 and TRBJ1-2; 10 bases map to TRBD1. J lost 4 bases, V lost 4 bases, and 0 bases had no gene match. CDR3 length equals 13 residues. Germline CDR1 and CDR2: MNHEY and SVGAGI. This CDR3 is CASSWDRGYGYTF. The CDR3 DNA reads TGTGCCAGCAGTTGGGACAGGGGCTATGGCTACACCTTC.

The gene calls are TRBV19 and TRBJ2-1; TRBD2 agrees at 10 bases. The germline V gene has CDR1 LNHDA and CDR2 SQIVND (reference sequence). V shed 4 bases and J 7 bases; nucleotides not matched to a gene: 7. The CDR3 is 15 amino acids. CDR3 region: CASSNRVAGGNEQFF. CDR3 nucleotides: TGTGCCAGTAGTAACCGAGTAGCGGGAGGTAATGAGCAGTTCTTC. Looking up the rest from reference TRBV19 and TRBJ2-1 gives the full variable domain: DGGITQSPKYLFRKEGQNVTLSCEQNLNHDAMYWYRQDPGQGLRLIYYSQIVNDFQKGDIAEGYSVSREKKESFPLTVTSAQKNPTAFYLCASSNRVAGGNEQFFGPGTRLTVL.

The chain joins TRBV5-6 to TRBJ2-6, with 9 nucleotides matching TRBD1. Germline V lookup: CDR1 SGHDT, CDR2 YYEEEE. The CDR3 runs to 17 residues. With V trimmed by 7 bases and J by 1 base, 9 bases remained unmatched. In nucleotides, the CDR3 is TGTGCCAGCGGGCCCGACAGGGGGGCTTCTGGGGCCAACGTCCTGACTTTC. Translating it yields CASGPDRGASGANVLTF.

This clone was observed a few times. The chain recombines TRBV5-1 with TRBJ2-1; D is uncertain. CDR1 SGHRS and CDR2 YFSETQ come from the germline V gene. Trimming took off 4 bases at V and 4 bases at J, with 12 bases between the two ends. This CDR3 comprises 14 residues. This CDR3 is CASSAKNMYNEQFF. The CDR3 DNA reads as TGCGCCAGCAGCGCAAAAAACATGTACAATGAGCAGTTCTTC.

The chain recombines TRBV30 with TRBJ1-2; D perhaps matches TRBD1 (6 bases). The CDR3 consists of 13 residues. With 4 bases removed from V and 4 bases from J, the gap between germline ends came to 13 bases. CDR1 and CDR2 from the germline V gene are GTSNPN and SVGIG (reference sequence). The CDR3 spells CAWIRGASYGYTF. The CDR3 DNA reads as TGTGCCTGGATACGGGGGGCCAGCTATGGCTACACCTTC.

This chain connects TRBV18 to TRBJ2-1, with 9 bases identical to TRBD2. The germline V gene has CDR1 KGHSH and CDR2 LQKENI. V lost 0 bases to trimming and J lost 7 bases; unmatched junction nucleotides: 4. This CDR3 is 15 amino acids long. DNA of the CDR3: TGTGCCAGCTCACCACCTAGCGGGGGAAGGAATGAGCAGTTCTTC. Protein sequence: CASSPPSGGRNEQFF. The whole variable domain, remainder taken from reference TRBV18 and TRBJ2-1, is NAGVMQNPRHLVRRRGQEARLRCSPMKGHSHVYWYRQLPEEGLKFMVYLQKENIIDESGMPKERFSAEFPKEGPSILRIQQVVRGDSAAYFCASSPPSGGRNEQFFGPGTRLTVL.

This sequence joins TRBV11-3 and TRBJ2-7; no firm D call. Germline values: CDR1 SGHNT, CDR2 YENEEA. Deletions cut 3 bases from V and 0 bases from J, with 6 bases between. This CDR3 is 13 amino acids long. In DNA, the CDR3 is TGTGCCAGCAGCTTCGCCAGCTCCTACGAGCAGTACTTC. Residues: CASSFASSYEQYF.

The rearrangement links TRBV28 to TRBJ1-2; no firm D call. With 5 bases removed from V and 3 bases from J, the gap between germline ends came to 16 bases. Germline values: CDR1 MDHEN, CDR2 SYDVKM. The CDR3 contains 15 residues. CDR3 bases: TGTGCCAGCAGTGGCGGAAGAGGGCAGGACTATGGCTACACCTTC. This encodes CASSGGRGQDYGYTF.

The chain combines TRBV27 with TRBJ1-5, with a tentative D call TRBD1 (6 bases). The CDR3 is made up of 17 amino acids. Germline CDR1 reads MNHEY; CDR2 reads SMNVEV (reference sequence). V lost 3 bases to trimming and J lost 1 base, with 16 bases between them. The CDR3 nucleotides read TGTGCCAGCAGTTTTGGGGGGGGCGGTATGAGCAATCAGCCCCAGCATTTT. Protein sequence: CASSFGGGGMSNQPQHF.

The chain couples TRBV6-5 to TRBJ1-2; perhaps TRBD1 as D (6 bases). Deletions cut 7 bases from V and 2 bases from J, with 17 bases between. CDR1 and CDR2 from the germline V gene are MNHEY and SVGAGI. The CDR3 runs 15 residues. The CDR3 DNA reads as TGTGCCAGCACCCTCTCCTTAGGACAGAACTATGGCTACACCTTC. Translation: CASTLSLGQNYGYTF.

This clone has a single count. V and J are TRBV11-3 and TRBJ1-2; 8 bases align to TRBD1. Germline V gene sequence: CDR1 SGHNT, CDR2 YENEEA. CDR3 size: 15 residues. The J segment lost 8 bases and the V segment lost 1 base, leaving 9 bases of the junction unmatched. The CDR3 DNA is TGTGCCAGCAGCTTAGCAGGGGGCGATATAGGCGGCTACACCTTC. Encoded protein: CASSLAGGDIGGYTF.

A single count supports this clone. This chain uses TRBV4-2 with TRBJ1-1; TRBD1 aligns across 7 bases. With 8 bases clipped from V and 0 bases from J, the junction kept 9 bases outside the gene matches. CDR1 and CDR2 from the germline V gene are LGHNA and YNFKEQ. This CDR3 comprises 15 residues. CDR3 loop: CASEPGTDMNTEAFF. The CDR3 nucleotides are TGTGCCAGCGAACCCGGGACAGACATGAACACTGAAGCTTTCTTT.

The chain employs TRBV11-2 and TRBJ2-3; tentatively, D is TRBD2 (6 bases). This CDR3 has 13 residues. Germline V gives CDR1 SGHAT, CDR2 FQNNGV. Trimming took 5 bases from V and 5 from J, leaving 11 bases between them. The CDR3 here is CASSVLGGDTQYF. Here the CDR3 DNA reads TGTGCCAGCAGCGTCCTGGGGGGAGATACGCAGTATTTT.

The chain combines TRBV6-6 with TRBJ1-1, with a tentative D call TRBD1 (6 bases). There are 13 residues in the CDR3. Trimming removed 6 bases at V and 5 bases at J, with 13 bases between. Germline CDR1 and CDR2: MNHNY and SVGAGI (reference sequence). This CDR3 is CASRVQGYTEAFF. The DNA for the CDR3 is TGTGCCAGCAGGGTACAGGGATATACTGAAGCTTTCTTT.

The chain has TRBV5-1 and TRBJ2-1; 11 bases match TRBD2. Per germline, CDR1 SGHRS and CDR2 YFSETQ. Germline trimming cut 4 bases from V and 9 bases from J; bases unmatched to any gene: 6. CDR3 length: 14 amino acids. The CDR3 DNA reads TGCGCCAGCAGCATCGCCGGGACTAGCGGTGAGCAGTTCTTC. This encodes CASSIAGTSGEQFF. Based on the CDR3 plus reference TRBV5-1 and TRBJ2-1, the full variable domain is KAGVTQTPRYLIKTRGQQVTLSCSPISGHRSVSWYQQTPGQGLQFLFEYFSETQRNKGNFPGRFSGRQFSNSRSEMNVSTLELGDSALYLCASSIAGTSGEQFFGPGTRLTVL.

Only one count was recorded for this clone. The V and J genes are TRBV20-1 and TRBJ1-1; D is unclear. The CDR3 runs 13 residues. The V end lost 3 bases, the J end lost 2 bases, and 10 bases lay between the germline ends. Germline V gene sequence: CDR1 DFQATT, CDR2 SNEGSKA (reference sequence). CDR3 DNA: TGCAGTGCTAGTAATTCGGGAAACACTGAAGCTTTCTTT. Residues: CSASNSGNTEAFF.

The rearrangement uses TRBV11-3 and TRBJ1-2; a possible D gene is TRBD1 (6 bases). The CDR3 runs 16 residues. Trimming stripped 5 bases from V and 7 bases from J, with 23 bases between. Looked up from germline, CDR1 is SGHNT and CDR2 is YENEEA. The CDR3 DNA reads TGTGCCAGCAGCGCCCAAAACAGGGTACGTCTAGCTGGCTACACCTTC. Protein sequence: CASSAQNRVRLAGYTF.

The genes are TRBV28 and TRBJ1-6; the D gene is possibly TRBD1 (6 bases). CDR3 length: 14 residues. CDR1 is MDHEN and CDR2 is SYDVKM in the germline V gene. Trimming took off 2 bases at V and 7 bases at J, with 9 bases between the two ends. The CDR3 DNA follows: TGTGCCAGCAGTTTAGGGGGCCGGAATTCACCCCTCCACTTT. Its protein product is CASSLGGRNSPLHF.

The chain uses TRBV5-1 and TRBJ1-1, with TRBD1 identical over 9 bases. The ends lost 4 bases at V and 4 bases at J; junction bases unmatched: 8. This CDR3 spans 15 amino acids. Per the germline V gene, CDR1 is SGHRS and CDR2 is YFSETQ. CDR3 nucleotides: TGCGCCAGCAGCCCTGGGACAGGGAGGCGCACTGAAGCTTTCTTT. It encodes CASSPGTGRRTEAFF.

This clone was counted a few times. The chain couples TRBV11-3 to TRBJ1-1, with D possibly matching TRBD1 (5 bases). Trimming shortened V by 2 bases and J by 11 bases, and 9 bases separated the two germline ends. Per germline, CDR1 SGHNT and CDR2 YENEEA. This CDR3 region has 11 residues. The CDR3 DNA is TGTGCCAGCAGCTTAAGGGGTGACGCTTTCTTT. Translation gives CASSLRGDAFF.

This clone is a singleton in its sample. V is TRBV19 and J is TRBJ2-5; D is uncertain. V gave up 6 bases and J gave up 5 bases, with 13 bases separating them. This CDR3 region has 13 residues. Germline assignment: CDR1 LNHDA and CDR2 SQIVND (reference sequence). The CDR3 nucleotides read TGTGCCAGTAGCCCCTCGGGTGGGGAGACCCAGTACTTC. It is translated as CASSPSGGETQYF.

The V gene is TRBV7-6, the J gene TRBJ1-3, with 7 bases aligning to TRBD1. Trimming at V came to 5 bases and at J to 2 bases, leaving 12 bases not matched to a gene. This CDR3 region has 17 residues. The germline gives CDR1 SGHVS, CDR2 FNYEAQ. The CDR3 region is CASSARQGINPGNTIYF. CDR3 DNA: TGTGCCAGCAGCGCCCGACAGGGCATAAATCCTGGAAACACCATATATTTT.

This rearrangement joins TRBV6-5 to TRBJ1-5, with 7 bases aligning to TRBD1. The CDR3 consists of 14 residues. With 6 bases clipped from V and 4 bases from J, the junction kept 6 bases outside the gene matches. Looked up from germline, CDR1 is MNHEY and CDR2 is SVGAGI. The CDR3 DNA sequence: TGTGCCAGCAGCAAGACAGGGATTAATCAGCCCCAGCATTTT. It yields the protein CASSKTGINQPQHF.